What follows describes a single T cell receptor (beta chain). This entry comes from a study of shared clonotypes between healthy human individuals. Each cell subset's genomic DNA was divided evenly among several immunoSEQ plates. TCRdb keeps only in-frame clones here, not all; method: immunoSEQ multiplex PCR. The table shows roughly 510,000 clones, with about three quarters occurring only once. The donor cohort consisted entirely of Caucasian adults residing in Nashville, Tennessee. The CDR3 sequence is 15 residues long. The V segment lost 5 bases and the J segment 4 bases; nucleotides outside the gene matches: 9. Germline-derived CDR1 and CDR2 are SGHTA and FQGTGA.

The rearrangement links TRBV7-3 to TRBJ2-3; 7 positions agree with TRBD2. The sequenced material came from PBMCs. The receptor's source is a woman between 40 and 50 years old in good health. Some clones in this sample may be carry-over from other donors' samples. The CDR3 here is CASSPQAGRSDTQYF. CDR3 nucleotide sequence: TGTGCCAGCAGCCCCCAAGCGGGACGCTCAGATACGCAGTATTTT.